The 27 T cell receptor beta chains listed next were all sequenced from one sample in a study of blood T cells in healthy people across ages. Next came a second PCR, run for roughly 6 to 11 cycles, which used a sample-barcoded 5' primer along with a J-beta primer mix. TCRdb itself ran the 5' RACE reads through MiXCR, one entry per CDR3 protein. The table includes 850,000 to 1,300,000 distinct CDR3 sequences, roughly 45% detected once. The sample was blood. The receptors come from a woman aged 60-70 years in good health.

The chain couples TRBV28 to TRBJ2-3; 10 nucleotides align to TRBD2. The CDR3 has 16 amino acids. The V gene's germline CDR1 is MDHEN and CDR2 SYDVKM. V shed 9 bases and J 6 bases; nucleotides not matched to a gene: 15. The CDR3 DNA is TGTGCCAGTTTGGGGACTAGCGCCTCTTACGTGGATACGCAGTATTTT. Translating gives CASLGTSASYVDTQYF.

This clonotype was seen a handful of times. One end of the junction does not line up with germline, which may come from a read error. This chain connects TRBV20-1 to TRBJ2-4; 8 nucleotides match TRBD2. The tail of the sequence fits TRBJ2-7 better, so the J call may be wrong. Germline V gene sequence: CDR1 DFQATT, CDR2 SNEGSKA (reference sequence). The CDR3 loop spans 14 amino acids. The CDR3 sequence is CSARGRTSLYEQYF. CDR3 sequence (DNA): TGCAGTGCCAGAGGACGGACTAGCCTCTACGAGCAGTACTTC.

This clonotype has a handful of counts. V usage is TRBV12-5 and J usage is TRBJ2-7; a weak D match, TRBD1 (5 bases). Per the germline V gene, CDR1 is LGHNT and CDR2 is FRNRAP. This CDR3 spans 13 amino acids. V was trimmed by 0 bases and J by 7 bases, leaving 10 bases between them. As DNA, the CDR3 is TGTGCTAGTGGTTTGGTGAAGGCAGGGGAGCAGTACTTC. This encodes CASGLVKAGEQYF.

The rearrangement links TRBV12-3 or TRBV12-4 to TRBJ2-1; 8 bases map to TRBD2. The end of the DNA aligns better with TRBJ2-7, so the J call may be wrong. This CDR3 has 15 residues. The DNA of the CDR3 is TGTGCCAGCAGTTTAGGGCGGGAGGTAAATAATGAGCAGTACTTC. It is translated as CASSLGREVNNEQYF.

The chain recombines TRBV20-1 with TRBJ2-1; 9 bases are a match to TRBD1. Germline V gene sequence: CDR1 DFQATT, CDR2 SNEGSKA (reference sequence). V dropped 5 bases and J dropped 7; count of bases not matched to a gene: 6. The CDR3 is 13 residues long. The CDR3 sequence is CSAGGQGRNEQFF. The CDR3 DNA is TGCAGTGCTGGGGGACAGGGCAGGAATGAGCAGTTCTTC.

The V gene is TRBV9, the J gene TRBJ1-4; D is ambiguous. V was cut by 0 bases and J by 3 bases, with 9 bases left in between. The CDR3 totals 15 residues. Germline loops: CDR1 SGDLS, CDR2 YYNGEE. CDR3 coding DNA: TGTGCCAGCAGCGTAGGAGGACCTGCTAATGAAAAACTGTTTTTT. Amino acids: CASSVGGPANEKLFF.

In its sample, this clonotype was seen a few times. The V gene is TRBV20-1, the J gene TRBJ1-2, with TRBD1 matching over 7 bases. Germline CDR1 DFQATT, CDR2 SNEGSKA (reference sequence). CDR3 size: 12 residues. V trimming: 5 bases; J trimming: 6 bases; junction bases outside the gene matches: 6. The CDR3 DNA sequence: TGCAGTGCTGGATTGACAGGGCATGGCTACACCTTC. As protein: CSAGLTGHGYTF.

This clonotype turned up a few times. The chain carries TRBV6-2 or TRBV6-3 and TRBJ2-1; the match to TRBD2 covers 11 bases. CDR3 length: 15 residues. V lost 10 bases to trimming and J lost 6 bases; unmatched junction nucleotides: 11. The germline gives CDR1 MNHEY, CDR2 SVGEGT. The CDR3 DNA is TGTGCCACCAAGACTAGCGGGACGTTCAGCAATGAGCAGTTCTTC. This translates into CATKTSGTFSNEQFF.

The chain recombines TRBV3-1 with TRBJ2-5; tentative D call: TRBD1 (6 bases). The better agreement between TRBJ2-7 and the DNA end casts doubt on the J call. This CDR3 is built from 17 residues. Germline V CDR1 and CDR2: LGHDT, YNNKEL (reference sequence). CDR3 sequence: CASSRRREGVQRSEQYF. The DNA of the CDR3 is TGTGCCAGCAGCCGCCGACGTGAGGGGGTACAACGGAGCGAGCAGTACTTC.

The chain combines TRBV10-3 with TRBJ2-5, with D possibly matching TRBD2 (6 bases). The J call is uncertain, as TRBJ2-7 better fits the DNA end. Germline assignment: CDR1 ENHRY and CDR2 SYGVKD. The CDR3 runs 13 residues. The chain's CDR3 is CAISPGLNYEQYF. In nucleotides, the CDR3 is TGTGCCATCAGCCCGGGACTTAACTACGAGCAGTACTTC.

The chain links TRBV25-1 to TRBJ2-5, with 15 bases fitting TRBD2. The CDR3 runs 18 residues. Germline V gives CDR1 MGHDK, CDR2 SYGVNS. V shed 5 bases and J 7 bases; nucleotides not matched to a gene: 14. CDR3 bases: TGTGCCAGCAGTAAACCCGGACTAGCGGGAGGGCCTTGGGGGACCCAGTACTTC. This translates into CASSKPGLAGGPWGTQYF.

This sequence joins TRBV4-1 and TRBJ2-7; no firm D call. From germline, CDR1 is MGHRA and CDR2 YSYEKL. Trimming removed 1 base from V and 1 base from J, with 11 bases in between. The CDR3 totals 15 residues. The CDR3 sequence is CASSQVQESSYEQYF. CDR3 in DNA: TGCGCCAGCAGCCAAGTGCAGGAATCATCCTACGAGCAGTACTTC.

V usage is TRBV7-8 and J usage is TRBJ2-5, with TRBD1 identical over 9 bases. The CDR3 consists of 16 residues. Trimming took 5 bases from V and 5 from J; bases not matched to a gene: 12. Germline CDR1 is SGHVS and CDR2 is FQNEAQ. The CDR3 loop reads CASSTPDRGRRETQYF. Here the CDR3 DNA reads TGTGCCAGCAGCACTCCCGACAGGGGGAGGAGGGAGACCCAGTACTTC.

This clonotype appeared a few times. This chain links TRBV15 with TRBJ2-5; D is tentatively TRBD1 or TRBD2 (6 bases each). The CDR3 sequence is 15 residues long. Trimming shortened V by 0 bases and J by 5 bases, and 13 bases separated the two germline ends. The germline gives CDR1 LNHNV, CDR2 YYDKDF (reference sequence). The CDR3 DNA reads as TGTGCCACCAGCAGAGATAGGGGGGTTCAGGAGACCCAGTACTTC. This gives the protein CATSRDRGVQETQYF.

The chain carries TRBV27 and TRBJ2-1; D could derive from TRBD1 or TRBD2 (5 bases each). In germline, CDR1 is MNHEY, CDR2 SMNVEV (reference sequence). The CDR3 extends over 13 amino acids. V lost 10 bases and J lost 7, with 17 bases in between. CDR3 loop: CATGASERNEQFF. The CDR3 bases are TGTGCCACCGGGGCCTCAGAAAGGAATGAGCAGTTCTTC.

The V call is TRBV2, the J call TRBJ2-7; TRBD2 matches 8 bases. CDR3 length: 17 amino acids. From germline, CDR1 is SNHLY and CDR2 FYNNEI. V lost 3 bases and J lost 0; bases outside the gene matches: 10. The CDR3 region is CASSEGSGIRASYEQYF. The DNA for the CDR3 is TGTGCCAGCAGTGAGGGTAGCGGGATACGGGCCTCCTACGAGCAGTACTTC.

V usage is TRBV12-3 or TRBV12-4 and J usage is TRBJ2-1; perhaps TRBD2 as D (6 bases). Trimming left V 3 bases short and J 5 bases short, with 11 bases between. The CDR3 covers 14 residues. The CDR3 reads CASSFLREDNEQFF. The CDR3 DNA follows: TGTGCCAGCAGTTTTTTGCGGGAAGACAATGAGCAGTTCTTC.

Comments on this clonotype: Just one base apart from a much larger clone, this may be a read error. The V gene is TRBV12-3 or TRBV12-4, the J gene TRBJ2-7; 13 nucleotides match TRBD2. V was clipped by 4 bases and J by 12 bases; unmatched bases: 15. This CDR3 has 16 amino acids. The CDR3 sequence: CASSSGLAGRLKTPYF. CDR3 nucleotides: TGTGCCAGCAGTTCGGGACTAGCGGGACGGTTAAAGACCCCGTACTTC.

This clonotype has more than one count but fewer than ten. V usage is TRBV7-9 and J usage is TRBJ2-7; the match to TRBD1 covers 7 bases. CDR3 size: 13 residues. Germline-derived CDR1 and CDR2 are SEHNR and FQNEAQ (reference sequence). The junction had 4 bases not matched to a gene; V was cut back by 5 bases and J by 3 bases. This CDR3 is CASSLQGNYEQYF. CDR3 DNA: TGTGCCAGCAGCCTACAGGGGAACTACGAGCAGTACTTC.

This clonotype has a handful of counts. This chain joins TRBV12-3 or TRBV12-4 and TRBJ2-3, with TRBD2 matching over 9 bases. V lost 5 bases, J lost 5 bases, and 11 bases stayed unmatched. The CDR3 sequence is 16 residues long. The CDR3 spells CASSTRLAAGVDTQYF. The CDR3 DNA reads as TGTGCCAGCAGTACCCGACTAGCGGCTGGGGTAGATACGCAGTATTTT.

The chain recombines TRBV5-1 with TRBJ2-7; D is possibly TRBD2 (5 bases). Germline lookup yields CDR1 SGHRS and CDR2 YFSETQ. The germline V and J ends were trimmed by 0 bases and 12 bases, with 25 bases remaining between them. The CDR3 sequence is 16 residues long. CDR3 in DNA: TGCGCCAGCAGCTTGGTGACCCAAAAAGCGGTCGAGACCCGGTACTTC. As protein: CASSLVTQKAVETRYF.

The chain couples TRBV7-8 to TRBJ2-5; D is uncertain. This CDR3 contains 15 residues. CDR1 and CDR2 (germline): SGHVS, FQNEAQ. Trimming took off 5 bases at V and 5 bases at J, with 18 bases between the two ends. The CDR3 sequence is CASSHRVGPGETQYF. The CDR3 DNA is TGTGCCAGCAGCCATCGTGTAGGACCCGGGGAGACCCAGTACTTC.

The rearrangement links TRBV30 to TRBJ1-2; unclear D gene. This CDR3 contains 12 residues. V lost 1 base, J lost 4 bases, and 7 bases lay in between. CDR1 is GTSNPN, CDR2 SVGIG, per germline (reference sequence). The CDR3, as DNA: TGTGCCTGGAGTGGGACGTCCTATGGCTACACCTTC. Protein: CAWSGTSYGYTF.

This clonotype has a handful of counts. This chain joins TRBV10-2 and TRBJ1-1; D is possibly TRBD1 (5 bases). The CDR3 has 14 residues. The V end was cut by 6 bases, the J end by 4 bases, with 15 bases between. The germline CDR1 and CDR2 sequences are WSHSY and SAAADI. DNA of the CDR3: TGCGCCAGCAGGGAGCAGGGTCTGGGCACTGAAGCTTTCTTT. It yields the protein CASREQGLGTEAFF.

The V and J genes are TRBV12-5 and TRBJ2-5; 7 bases line up with TRBD1. The J call may be mistaken, given a closer DNA end match to TRBJ2-7. From germline, CDR1 is LGHNT and CDR2 FRNRAP. This CDR3 spans 13 amino acids. CDR3 amino acids: CASGSTGSYEQYF. Written as DNA, the CDR3 is TGTGCTAGTGGTTCGACAGGGAGCTACGAGCAGTACTTC.

The V gene is TRBV7-3, the J gene TRBJ2-1; 11 nucleotides agree with TRBD2. With the DNA end fitting TRBJ2-7 better, the J assignment may be wrong. CDR1 and CDR2 (germline): SGHTA, FQGTGA. This CDR3 has 15 amino acids. CDR3 sequence: CASSATSGAYNEQYF. The CDR3 coding sequence is TGTGCCAGCAGCGCGACTAGCGGGGCTTACAATGAGCAGTACTTC.

This rearrangement joins TRBV5-1 to TRBJ2-1; possibly TRBD2 for D (5 bases). Trimming took 0 bases from V and 2 from J, leaving 12 bases between them. Germline V gives CDR1 SGHRS, CDR2 YFSETQ. The CDR3 contains 16 residues. CDR3 loop: CASSLVPGIPYNEQFF. The CDR3 DNA is TGCGCCAGCAGCTTGGTCCCCGGGATACCCTACAATGAGCAGTTCTTC.